This TCR beta chain came from a study of T-cell memory formation after mild COVID-19. Overall study context: Largely, TCR clusters stayed within a single donor. General observations from the study: Clones contracting across day 15 to 85 had a balanced CD4/CD8 profile; later expanding clones leaned CD4+. Whether day 37 second-wave clones are SARS-CoV-2-specific was not confirmed.

The V end was cut by 0 bases, the J end by 0 bases, with 9 bases between. This CDR3 region has 16 residues. Per the germline V gene, CDR1 is SGDLS and CDR2 is YYNGEE. The sample holds many counts of this clonotype. Its antigen is currently unknown. TCRdb called the 5' RACE reads again in MiXCR, with one record for every CDR3 protein. The sample records 350,000 to 500,000 distinct CDR3 sequences, more than 15% being singletons. V usage is TRBV9 and J usage is TRBJ2-2; D remains unclear. The source of this sequence is a man aged 18 to 30 who had mild COVID-19 (a few samples of this study predate the infection). Cell type and time point are not known. Sample: PBMCs or a T cell subset sorted from them (not recorded which). CDR3 DNA: TGTGCCAGCAGCGTAGAGGGTCCACCGAACACCGGGGAGCTGTTTTTT. Its translation is CASSVEGPPNTGELFF.